This record looks at one T cell receptor (beta chain) sequence and its context. Antigen: not known. It was with random hexamers that about 0.45 to 1 ug RNA was reverse transcribed. Each CDR3 protein is one row after TCRdb ran MiXCR on the immunoSEQ multiplex PCR reads. Of 55,000 to 75,000 distinct CDR3 sequences in the sample, 93% were seen once. The record originates from a study of CD8 T cells in Susac syndrome. On the study more broadly: When blood was drawn, the patients with Susac syndrome were therapy-naive, on corticosteroids, or on intravenous immunoglobulin alone. Points from the study as a whole: Clonal expansion was not seen in any Susac syndrome CD4+ T cell repertoire.

From blood CD8+ and CD4+ T cells, TCR beta sequences were generated. Purification of the CD8+ and CD4+ T cells relied on negative isolation, and TEMRA cells underwent FACS enrichment. The source material was CD4+ T cells from PBMCs. This TCR was recovered from a human donor with Susac syndrome.

The CDR3 DNA follows: TGCGCCAGCAGCTGGGACAGCCCCAAAAACATTCAGTACTTC. The encoded protein is CASSWDSPKNIQYF. This chain connects TRBV5-1 to TRBJ2-4, with 7 bases fitting TRBD1. This CDR3 contains 14 residues. With 3 bases clipped from V and 2 bases from J, the junction kept 2 bases outside the gene matches. CDR1 and CDR2 from the germline V gene are SGHRS and YFSETQ.